This T cell receptor beta chain is from a study of OX40 agonist ivuxolimab in advanced cancers. Generated by immunoSEQ multiplex PCR, the TCRdb table keeps only in-frame clones and is missing some. The profile shows roughly 56,000 clones, more than 75% of them singletons. CDR3 length: 14 residues. The V gene's germline CDR1 is LNHDA and CDR2 SQIVND (reference sequence). The trim removed 4 bases at V and 2 bases at J, leaving 5 bases unmatched. The specimen comprised CD4+ or CD8+ T cells sorted from blood, sampled in a trial of the OX40 agonist ivuxolimab. The source of this sequence is an adult with an advanced solid tumor such as melanoma, head and neck, liver or kidney cancer. This sequence joins TRBV19 and TRBJ2-7; the match to TRBD1 covers 7 bases. The CDR3 nucleotides are TGTGCCAGTAGTACCCTACAGGGGACCTACGAGCAGTACTTC. Translation: CASSTLQGTYEQYF.